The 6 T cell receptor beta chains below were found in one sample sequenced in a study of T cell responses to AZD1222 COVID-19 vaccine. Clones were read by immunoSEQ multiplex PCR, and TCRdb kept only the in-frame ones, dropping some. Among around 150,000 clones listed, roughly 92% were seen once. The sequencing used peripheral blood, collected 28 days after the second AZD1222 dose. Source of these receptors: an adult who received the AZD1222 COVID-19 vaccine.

The CDR3 region is CSASYRDRIRTGTEAFF. CDR3 in DNA: TGCAGTGCTAGTTATCGGGACAGAATTCGCACAGGCACTGAAGCTTTCTTT. J is TRBJ1-1 and V is TRBV20-1, with 7 nucleotides matching TRBD1. V lost 3 bases, J lost 4 bases, and 17 bases stayed unmatched. CDR1 and CDR2 from the germline V gene are DFQATT and SNEGSKA (reference sequence). The length of the CDR3 is 17 residues.

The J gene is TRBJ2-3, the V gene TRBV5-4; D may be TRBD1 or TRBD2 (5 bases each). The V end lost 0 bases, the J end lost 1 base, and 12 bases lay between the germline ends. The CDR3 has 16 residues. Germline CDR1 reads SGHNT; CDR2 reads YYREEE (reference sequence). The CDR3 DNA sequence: TGTGCCAGCAGCTTGGGGGGGTCGGCCGGCACAGATACGCAGTATTTT. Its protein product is CASSLGGSAGTDTQYF.

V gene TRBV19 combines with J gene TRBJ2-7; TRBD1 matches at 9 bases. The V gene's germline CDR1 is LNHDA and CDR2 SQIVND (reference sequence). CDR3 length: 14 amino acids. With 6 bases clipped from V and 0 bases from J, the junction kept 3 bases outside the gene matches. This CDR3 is CASSWDRASYEQYF. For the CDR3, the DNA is TGTGCCAGTAGCTGGGACAGGGCCTCCTACGAGCAGTACTTC.

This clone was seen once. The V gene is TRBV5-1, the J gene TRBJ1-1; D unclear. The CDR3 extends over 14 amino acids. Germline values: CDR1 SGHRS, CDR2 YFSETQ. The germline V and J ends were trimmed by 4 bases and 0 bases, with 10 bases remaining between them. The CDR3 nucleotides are TGCGCCAGCAGCAACCTTGGTGTGAACACTGAAGCTTTCTTT. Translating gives CASSNLGVNTEAFF.

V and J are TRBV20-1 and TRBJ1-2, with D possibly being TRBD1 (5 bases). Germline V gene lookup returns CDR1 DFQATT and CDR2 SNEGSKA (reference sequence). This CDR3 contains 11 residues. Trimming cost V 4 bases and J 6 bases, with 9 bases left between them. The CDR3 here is CSATDTDGYTF. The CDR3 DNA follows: TGCAGTGCTACGGACACCGATGGCTACACCTTC.

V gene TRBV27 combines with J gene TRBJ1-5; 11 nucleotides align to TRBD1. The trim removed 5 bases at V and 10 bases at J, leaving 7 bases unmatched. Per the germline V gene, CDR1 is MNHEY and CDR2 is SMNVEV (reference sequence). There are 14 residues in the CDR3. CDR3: CASSLGTGGYPQHF. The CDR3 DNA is TGTGCCAGCAGTCTTGGGACAGGGGGATATCCCCAGCATTTT.